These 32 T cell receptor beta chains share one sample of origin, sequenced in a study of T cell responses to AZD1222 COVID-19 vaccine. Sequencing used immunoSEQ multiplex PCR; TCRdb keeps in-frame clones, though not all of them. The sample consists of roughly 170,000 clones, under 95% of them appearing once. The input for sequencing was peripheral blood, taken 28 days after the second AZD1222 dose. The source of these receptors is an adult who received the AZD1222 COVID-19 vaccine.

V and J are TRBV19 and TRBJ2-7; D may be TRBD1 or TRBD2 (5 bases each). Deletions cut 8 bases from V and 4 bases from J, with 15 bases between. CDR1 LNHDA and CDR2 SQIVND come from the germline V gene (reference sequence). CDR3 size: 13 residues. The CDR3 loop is CASWGEGLYEQYF. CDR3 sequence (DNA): TGTGCCAGTTGGGGCGAGGGGTTATACGAGCAGTACTTC.

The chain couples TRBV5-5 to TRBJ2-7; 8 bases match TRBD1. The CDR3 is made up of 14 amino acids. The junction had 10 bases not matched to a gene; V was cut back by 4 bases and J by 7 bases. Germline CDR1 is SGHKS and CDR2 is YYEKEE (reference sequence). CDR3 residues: CASSAGQGLGEQYF. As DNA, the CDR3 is TGTGCCAGCAGCGCCGGACAGGGCCTGGGGGAGCAGTACTTC.

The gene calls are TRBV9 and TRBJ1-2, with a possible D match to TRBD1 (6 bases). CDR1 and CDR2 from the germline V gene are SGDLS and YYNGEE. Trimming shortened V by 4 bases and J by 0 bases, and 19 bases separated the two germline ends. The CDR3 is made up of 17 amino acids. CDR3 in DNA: TGTGCCAGCAGCCGGACCGGGGGGGGGCAGTCTAACTATGGCTACACCTTC. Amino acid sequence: CASSRTGGGQSNYGYTF.

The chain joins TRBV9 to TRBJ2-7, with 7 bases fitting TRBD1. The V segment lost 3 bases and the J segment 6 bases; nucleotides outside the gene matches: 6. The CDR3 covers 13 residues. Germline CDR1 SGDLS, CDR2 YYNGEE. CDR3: CASSATGDGEQYF. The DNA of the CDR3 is TGTGCCAGCAGCGCAACAGGGGACGGCGAGCAGTACTTC.

In DNA form, the CDR3 reads TGTGCCAGCTCACCACAACTACCCGACCAAGGGATGGGCTACACCTTC. Its translation is CASSPQLPDQGMGYTF. The J gene is TRBJ1-2, the V gene TRBV18, with D unresolved. Germline V gene data show CDR1 as KGHSH and CDR2 as LQKENI. This CDR3 region has 16 residues. V lost 1 base, J lost 8 bases, and 20 bases lay in between.

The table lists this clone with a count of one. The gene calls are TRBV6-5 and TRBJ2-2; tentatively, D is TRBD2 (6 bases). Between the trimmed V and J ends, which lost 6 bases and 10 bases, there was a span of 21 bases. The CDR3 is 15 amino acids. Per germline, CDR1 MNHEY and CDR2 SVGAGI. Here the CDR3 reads CASSSPGGITVELFF. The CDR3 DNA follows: TGTGCCAGCAGCAGCCCTGGGGGGATTACTGTGGAGCTGTTTTTT.

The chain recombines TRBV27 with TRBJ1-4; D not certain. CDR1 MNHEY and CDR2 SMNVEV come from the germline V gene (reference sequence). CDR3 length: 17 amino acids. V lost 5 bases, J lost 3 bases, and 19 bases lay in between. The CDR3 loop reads CASSPTWGTLANEKLFF. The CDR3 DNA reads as TGTGCCAGCAGTCCCACTTGGGGAACTCTAGCTAATGAAAAACTGTTTTTT.

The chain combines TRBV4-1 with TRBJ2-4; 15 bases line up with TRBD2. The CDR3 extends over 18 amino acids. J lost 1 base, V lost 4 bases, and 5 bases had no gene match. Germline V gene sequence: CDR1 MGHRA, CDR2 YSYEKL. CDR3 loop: CASSRGLAGGTAKNIQYF. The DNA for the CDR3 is TGCGCCAGCAGCCGCGGACTAGCGGGGGGGACCGCCAAAAACATTCAGTACTTC.

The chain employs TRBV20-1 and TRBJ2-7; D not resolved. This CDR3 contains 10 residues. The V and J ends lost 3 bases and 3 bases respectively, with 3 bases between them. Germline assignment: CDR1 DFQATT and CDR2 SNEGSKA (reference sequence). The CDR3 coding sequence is TGCAGTGCTAGTAGCTACGAGCAGTACTTC. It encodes CSASSYEQYF.

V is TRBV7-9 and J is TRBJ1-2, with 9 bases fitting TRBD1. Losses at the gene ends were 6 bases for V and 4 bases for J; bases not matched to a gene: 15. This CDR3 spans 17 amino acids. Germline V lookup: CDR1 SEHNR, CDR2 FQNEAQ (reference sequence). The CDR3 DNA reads TGTGCCAGCAGTTCAGGAGGAGGGACAGGGAACGGCTATGGCTACACCTTC. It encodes CASSSGGGTGNGYGYTF.

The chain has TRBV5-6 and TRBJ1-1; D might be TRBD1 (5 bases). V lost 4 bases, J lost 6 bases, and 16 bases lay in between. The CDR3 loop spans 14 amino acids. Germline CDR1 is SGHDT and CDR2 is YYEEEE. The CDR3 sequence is CASSGDQGSAEAFF. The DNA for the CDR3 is TGTGCCAGCAGCGGGGACCAGGGATCCGCTGAAGCTTTCTTT.

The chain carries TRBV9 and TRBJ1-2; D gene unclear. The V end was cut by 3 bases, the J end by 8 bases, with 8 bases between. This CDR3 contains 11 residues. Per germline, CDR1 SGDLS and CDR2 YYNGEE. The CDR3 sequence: CASSGIEGYTF. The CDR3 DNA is TGTGCCAGCAGCGGGATTGAAGGCTACACCTTC.

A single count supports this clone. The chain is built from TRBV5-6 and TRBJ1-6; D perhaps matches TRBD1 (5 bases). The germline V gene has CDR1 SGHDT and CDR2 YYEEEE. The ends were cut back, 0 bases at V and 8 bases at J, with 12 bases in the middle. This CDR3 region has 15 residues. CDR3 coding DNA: TGTGCCAGCAGCTTGGTTCGCAGGGAAGATTCACCCCTCCACTTT. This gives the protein CASSLVRREDSPLHF.

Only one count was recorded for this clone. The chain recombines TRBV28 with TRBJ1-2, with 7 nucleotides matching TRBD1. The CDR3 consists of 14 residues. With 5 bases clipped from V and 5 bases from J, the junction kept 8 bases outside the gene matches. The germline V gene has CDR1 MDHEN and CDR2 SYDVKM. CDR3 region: CASSPNRDSYGYTF. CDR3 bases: TGTGCCAGCAGTCCAAACCGGGACAGTTATGGCTACACCTTC.

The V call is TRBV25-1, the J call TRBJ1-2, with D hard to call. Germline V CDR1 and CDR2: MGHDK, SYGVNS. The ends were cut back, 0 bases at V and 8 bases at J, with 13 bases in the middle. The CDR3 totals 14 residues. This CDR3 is CASSEYFRERGYTF. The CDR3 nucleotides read TGTGCCAGCAGTGAATATTTTCGGGAACGAGGCTACACCTTC.

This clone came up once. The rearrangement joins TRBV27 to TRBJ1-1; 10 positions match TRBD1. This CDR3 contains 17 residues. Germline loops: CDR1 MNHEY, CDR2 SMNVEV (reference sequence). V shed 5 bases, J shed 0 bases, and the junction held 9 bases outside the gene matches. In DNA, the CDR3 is TGTGCCAGCAGTCTAACCGGGACAGGGGTTCTGAACACTGAAGCTTTCTTT. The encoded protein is CASSLTGTGVLNTEAFF.

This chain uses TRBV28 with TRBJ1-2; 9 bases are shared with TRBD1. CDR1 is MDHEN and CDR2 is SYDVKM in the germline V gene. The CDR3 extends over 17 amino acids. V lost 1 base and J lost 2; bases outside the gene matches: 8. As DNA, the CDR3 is TGTGCCAGCAGTTTATTAGAGGGCGGACAGGGGAACTATGGCTACACCTTC. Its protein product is CASSLLEGGQGNYGYTF.

The CDR3 nucleotides are TGTGCCAGCAGTGAAGCGGGAGGGCCGGGGGAGCAGTTCTTC. Amino acids: CASSEAGGPGEQFF. The chain employs TRBV6-1 and TRBJ2-1; 7 nucleotides match TRBD2. Germline V gene lookup returns CDR1 MNHNS and CDR2 SASEGT. The CDR3 length is 14 residues. Trimming cost V 0 bases and J 10 bases; bases outside gene matches: 6.

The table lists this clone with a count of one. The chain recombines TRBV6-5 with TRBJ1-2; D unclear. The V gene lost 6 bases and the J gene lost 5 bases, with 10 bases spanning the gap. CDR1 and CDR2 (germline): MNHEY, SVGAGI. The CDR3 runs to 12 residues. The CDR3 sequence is CASRWTEYGYTF. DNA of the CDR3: TGTGCCAGCAGGTGGACCGAATATGGCTACACCTTC.

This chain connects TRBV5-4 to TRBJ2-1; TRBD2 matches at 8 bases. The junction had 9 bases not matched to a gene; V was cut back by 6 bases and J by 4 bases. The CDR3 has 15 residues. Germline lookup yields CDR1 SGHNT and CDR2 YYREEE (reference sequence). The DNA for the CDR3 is TGTGCCAGCACCCAAATCGGGACTAGATACAATGAGCAGTTCTTC. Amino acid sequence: CASTQIGTRYNEQFF.

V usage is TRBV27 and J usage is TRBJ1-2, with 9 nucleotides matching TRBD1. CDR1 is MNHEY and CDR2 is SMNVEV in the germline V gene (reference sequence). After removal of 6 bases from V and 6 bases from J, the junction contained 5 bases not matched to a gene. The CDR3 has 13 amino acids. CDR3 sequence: CASSNRDRDGYTF. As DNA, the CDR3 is TGTGCCAGCAGCAACCGGGACAGGGATGGCTACACCTTC.

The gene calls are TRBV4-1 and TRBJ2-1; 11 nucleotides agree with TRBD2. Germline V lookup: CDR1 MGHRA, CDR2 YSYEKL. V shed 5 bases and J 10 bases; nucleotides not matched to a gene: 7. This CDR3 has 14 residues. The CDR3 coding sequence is TGCGCCAGCAGCATAGCGGGGGGGCAGGGGGAGCAGTTCTTC. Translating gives CASSIAGGQGEQFF.

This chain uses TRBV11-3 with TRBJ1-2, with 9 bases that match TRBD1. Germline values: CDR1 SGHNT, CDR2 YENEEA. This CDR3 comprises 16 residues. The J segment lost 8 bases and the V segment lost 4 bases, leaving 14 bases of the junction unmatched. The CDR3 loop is CASSSPTGGVNIGYTF. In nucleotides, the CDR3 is TGTGCCAGCAGCTCGCCAACAGGGGGCGTTAATATCGGCTACACCTTC. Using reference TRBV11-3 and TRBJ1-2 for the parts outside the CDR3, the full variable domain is EAGVVQSPRYKIIEKKQPVAFWCNPISGHNTLYWYLQNLGQGPELLIRYENEEAVDDSQLPKDRFSAERLKGVDSTLKIQPAELGDSAVYLCASSSPTGGVNIGYTFGSGTRLTVV.

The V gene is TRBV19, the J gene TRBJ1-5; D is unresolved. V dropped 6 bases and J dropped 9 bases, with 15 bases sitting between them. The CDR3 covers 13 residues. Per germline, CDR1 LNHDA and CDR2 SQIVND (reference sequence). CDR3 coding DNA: TGTGCCAGTAGCCCACTTGGCAGACCGCCCCAGCATTTT. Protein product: CASSPLGRPPQHF.

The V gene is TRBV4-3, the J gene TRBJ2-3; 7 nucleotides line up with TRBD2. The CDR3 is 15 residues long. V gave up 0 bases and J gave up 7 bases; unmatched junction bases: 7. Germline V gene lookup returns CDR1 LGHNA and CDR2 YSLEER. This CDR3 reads CASSQEFRGEYTQYF. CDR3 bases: TGCGCCAGCAGCCAAGAATTTCGGGGGGAATATACGCAGTATTTT.

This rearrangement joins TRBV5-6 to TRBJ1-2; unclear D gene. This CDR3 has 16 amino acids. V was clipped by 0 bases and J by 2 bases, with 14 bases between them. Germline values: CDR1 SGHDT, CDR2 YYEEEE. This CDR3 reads CASSLVRASGNYGYTF. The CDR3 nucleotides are TGTGCCAGCAGCTTGGTGAGGGCCTCTGGGAACTATGGCTACACCTTC.

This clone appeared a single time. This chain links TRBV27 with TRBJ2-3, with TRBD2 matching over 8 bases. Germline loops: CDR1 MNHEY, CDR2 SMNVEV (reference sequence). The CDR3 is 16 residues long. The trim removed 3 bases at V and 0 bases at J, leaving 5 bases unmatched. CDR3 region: CASSFSLAASTDTQYF. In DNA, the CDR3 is TGTGCCAGCAGTTTTTCACTAGCGGCTAGCACAGATACGCAGTATTTT.

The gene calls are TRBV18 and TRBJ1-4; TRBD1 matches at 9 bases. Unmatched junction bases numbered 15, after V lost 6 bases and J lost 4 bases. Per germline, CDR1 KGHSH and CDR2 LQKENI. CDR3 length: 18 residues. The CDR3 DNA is TGTGCCAGCTCTCCAAGGCAACCCGCGGGACAGGGTAATGAAAAACTGTTTTTT. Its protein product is CASSPRQPAGQGNEKLFF. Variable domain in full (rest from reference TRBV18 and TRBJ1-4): NAGVMQNPRHLVRRRGQEARLRCSPMKGHSHVYWYRQLPEEGLKFMVYLQKENIIDESGMPKERFSAEFPKEGPSILRIQQVVRGDSAAYFCASSPRQPAGQGNEKLFFGSGTQLSVL.

The CDR3, as DNA: TGTGCCAGCAGTTACCGGCAGGGTAGCACTGAAGCTTTCTTT. Translation: CASSYRQGSTEAFF. The chain employs TRBV6-6 and TRBJ1-1; D possibly corresponds to TRBD1 (5 bases). Germline CDR1 MNHNY, CDR2 SVGAGI (reference sequence). This CDR3 is built from 14 residues. V was trimmed by 2 bases and J by 4 bases, leaving 11 bases between them.

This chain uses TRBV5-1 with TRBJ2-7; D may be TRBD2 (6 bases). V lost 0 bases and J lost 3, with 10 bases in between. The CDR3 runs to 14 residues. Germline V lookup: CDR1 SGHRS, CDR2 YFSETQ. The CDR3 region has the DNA TGCGCCAGCAGCTTGGCCGTGGGGGGCTACGAGCAGTACTTC. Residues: CASSLAVGGYEQYF.

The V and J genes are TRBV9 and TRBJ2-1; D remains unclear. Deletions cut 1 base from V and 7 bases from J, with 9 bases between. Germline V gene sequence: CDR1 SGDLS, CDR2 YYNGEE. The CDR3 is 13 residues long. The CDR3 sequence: CASSVTVLNEQFF. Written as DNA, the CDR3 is TGTGCCAGCAGCGTAACTGTTCTGAATGAGCAGTTCTTC.

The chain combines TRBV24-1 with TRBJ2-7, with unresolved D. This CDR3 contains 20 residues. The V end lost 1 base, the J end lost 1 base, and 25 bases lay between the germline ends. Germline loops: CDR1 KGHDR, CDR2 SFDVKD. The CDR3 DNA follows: TGTGCCACCAGTGATTTTAAGGTCTTGCAGCCGAATACACTTTCCTACGAGCAGTACTTC. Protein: CATSDFKVLQPNTLSYEQYF.